Each of the 19 T cell receptor beta chains below was sequenced from the same sample in a study of T cells in Graves' hyperthyroidism and ophthalmopathy. The investigators amplified TCR beta CDR3 regions from RNA transcripts. A set of HTBI primers served as the primers for a first-round RT-PCR of the TCR CDR3. TCRdb re-derived calls from the multiplex PCR reads in MiXCR, one entry per CDR3 protein. This table has a few hundred thousand distinct CDR3 sequences, approximately 15% appearing once. Source material: blood. These receptors all stem from a woman aged 30 to 39 with Graves' hyperthyroidism.

This clonotype has at least ten counts. The chain combines TRBV20-1 with TRBJ1-6; D is ambiguous. The CDR3 extends over 13 amino acids. Trimming removed 2 bases from V and 8 bases from J, with 10 bases in between. Germline V lookup: CDR1 DFQATT, CDR2 SNEGSKA (reference sequence). The CDR3 protein is CSARRGFDSPLHF. The CDR3 DNA reads TGCAGTGCTAGACGGGGTTTCGATTCACCCCTCCACTTT.

The genes are TRBV5-5 and TRBJ2-1; 9 positions match TRBD1. V trimming: 4 bases; J trimming: 5 bases; junction bases outside the gene matches: 7. The CDR3 loop spans 15 amino acids. Germline loops: CDR1 SGHKS, CDR2 YYEKEE (reference sequence). DNA of the CDR3: TGTGCCAGCAGCATAACCGGGACAGGGAACAATGAGCAGTTCTTC. The encoded protein is CASSITGTGNNEQFF.

The chain uses TRBV4-1 and TRBJ1-2; D perhaps matches TRBD1 (5 bases). Trimming took off 0 bases at V and 4 bases at J, with 12 bases between the two ends. Germline CDR1 and CDR2: MGHRA and YSYEKL. This CDR3 comprises 15 residues. The CDR3 loop reads CASSQELRVTYGYTF. The DNA for the CDR3 is TGCGCCAGCAGCCAAGAGCTCAGGGTTACCTATGGCTACACCTTC.

This clonotype has a count of ten or more. V usage is TRBV6-2 or TRBV6-3 and J usage is TRBJ2-7; 9 bases match TRBD2. CDR1 is MNHEY, CDR2 SVGEGT, per germline. Trimming took 4 bases from V and 0 from J; bases not matched to a gene: 4. The CDR3 has 15 amino acids. The CDR3 nucleotides read TGTGCCAGCAGTTCGACTAGCGGTGGCTCCTACGAGCAGTACTTC. This sequence encodes CASSSTSGGSYEQYF.

The chain carries TRBV9 and TRBJ2-7, with D perhaps TRBD1 or TRBD2 (5 bases each). In germline, CDR1 is SGDLS, CDR2 YYNGEE. The CDR3 is 15 amino acids. The V and J ends lost 3 bases and 4 bases respectively, with 17 bases between them. The CDR3 DNA is TGTGCCAGCAGCGACGGCAAGAGAGGGGATTACGAGCAGTACTTC. It codes for CASSDGKRGDYEQYF.

This clonotype was recorded at least ten times. The V gene is TRBV5-4, the J gene TRBJ2-5; TRBD1 or TRBD2 may be the D gene (5 bases each). Germline assignment: CDR1 SGHNT and CDR2 YYREEE (reference sequence). Deletions cut 4 bases from V and 4 bases from J, with 14 bases between. This CDR3 comprises 14 residues. The CDR3 nucleotides are TGTGCCAGCAGCCGGCAGGGTGGAGGAGAGACCCAGTACTTC. Its protein product is CASSRQGGGETQYF. Looking up the rest from reference TRBV5-4 and TRBJ2-5 gives the full variable domain: ETGVTQSPTHLIKTRGQQVTLRCSSQSGHNTVSWYQQALGQGPQFIFQYYREEENGRGNFPPRFSGLQFPNYSSELNVNALELDDSALYLCASSRQGGGETQYFGPGTRLLVL.

In this sample, this clonotype turned up many times. V gene TRBV6-1 combines with J gene TRBJ2-5; no definite D call. Trimming cost V 4 bases and J 5 bases, with 14 bases left between them. The CDR3 sequence is 14 residues long. Germline CDR1 MNHNS, CDR2 SASEGT. The CDR3 coding sequence is TGTGCCAGCAGTGTAGGTTCCCACCGGGAGACCCAGTACTTC. Residues: CASSVGSHRETQYF.

This clonotype occurred a few times. The chain has TRBV20-1 and TRBJ2-7, with D possibly being TRBD2 (6 bases). This CDR3 spans 13 amino acids. CDR1 DFQATT and CDR2 SNEGSKA come from the germline V gene (reference sequence). Trimming cost V 4 bases and J 4 bases, with 14 bases left between them. In DNA form, the CDR3 reads TGCAGTGCTATACGGTCGGGAGCGTACGAGCAGTACTTC. This codes for CSAIRSGAYEQYF.

This clonotype occurred many times. The chain joins TRBV20-1 to TRBJ2-7; TRBD2 agrees at 7 bases. Germline values: CDR1 DFQATT, CDR2 SNEGSKA (reference sequence). With 1 base clipped from V and 3 bases from J, the junction kept 6 bases outside the gene matches. CDR3 length: 14 residues. The CDR3 nucleotides are TGCAGTGCTAGAGGGGTTAGCGGGCACTACGAGCAGTACTTC. Translated, it gives CSARGVSGHYEQYF.

This clonotype was observed at least ten times. The chain is built from TRBV7-9 and TRBJ2-3; possible D gene TRBD2, 7 bases. Trimming left V 6 bases short and J 7 bases short, with 17 bases between. Germline V gene data show CDR1 as SEHNR and CDR2 as FQNEAQ (reference sequence). This CDR3 is built from 14 residues. The CDR3 region has the DNA TGTGCCAGCAGGCCCACTTCGGGGGGCTATACGCAGTATTTT. This codes for CASRPTSGGYTQYF.

This clonotype was counted ten times or more. The chain employs TRBV27 and TRBJ2-5; D may be TRBD1 (6 bases). The germline V and J ends were trimmed by 9 bases and 2 bases, with 13 bases remaining between them. Germline lookup yields CDR1 MNHEY and CDR2 SMNVEV (reference sequence). The CDR3 is 13 residues long. CDR3 region: CASAGTSQETQYF. For the CDR3, the DNA is TGTGCCAGTGCCGGGACATCACAAGAGACCCAGTACTTC.

The table lists this clonotype with many counts. The rearrangement links TRBV2 to TRBJ2-5, with D perhaps TRBD2 (6 bases). There are 14 residues in the CDR3. Per the germline V gene, CDR1 is SNHLY and CDR2 is FYNNEI. V lost 6 bases to trimming and J lost 1 base, with 12 bases between them. The CDR3 protein is CASSQGRSQETQYF. CDR3 nucleotide sequence: TGTGCCAGCAGCCAAGGGAGGAGCCAAGAGACCCAGTACTTC.

At least ten counts were recorded for this clonotype. At one boundary the junction diverges from the germline segment, which might be a read error. The gene calls are TRBV27 and TRBJ2-7; possibly TRBD1 for D (5 bases). This CDR3 has 15 residues. Looked up from germline, CDR1 is MNHEY and CDR2 is SMNVEV (reference sequence). This CDR3 reads CASSFWRQSTYEQYF. In DNA, the CDR3 is TGTGCCAGTAGTTTTTGGCGACAGTCTACCTACGAGCAGTACTTC.

The chain carries TRBV7-9 and TRBJ1-4; 12 nucleotides line up with TRBD1. In germline, CDR1 is SEHNR, CDR2 FQNEAQ (reference sequence). V lost 3 bases and J lost 8; bases outside the gene matches: 7. This CDR3 has 16 amino acids. CDR3: CASSFAGQGAREKLFF. CDR3 bases: TGTGCCAGCAGCTTCGCGGGACAGGGGGCCCGGGAAAAACTGTTTTTT.

The sample holds many counts of this clonotype. The J gene is TRBJ2-7, the V gene TRBV6-1; 9 nucleotides match TRBD1. CDR3 length: 14 amino acids. J gave up 6 bases and V 6 bases, and 9 bases lay outside the gene matches. The V gene's germline CDR1 is MNHNS and CDR2 SASEGT. The CDR3 is CASSQGQGEGEQYF. The CDR3, as DNA: TGTGCCAGCAGCCAGGGACAGGGAGAGGGCGAGCAGTACTTC.

About this clonotype itself: Germline and junction disagree at one end, which may indicate a read error. The chain joins TRBV3-1 to TRBJ1-2; 11 positions match TRBD1. The germline V gene has CDR1 LGHDT and CDR2 YNNKEL (reference sequence). CDR3 size: 14 residues. CDR3 sequence reads: CAGSLGTGGYGYTF. The CDR3 region has the DNA TGTGCCGGCAGCCTAGGGACAGGGGGATATGGCTACACCTTC.

Ten or more counts support this clonotype. V and J are TRBV7-9 and TRBJ2-6; D remains ambiguous. The CDR3 extends over 15 amino acids. Trimming pared 2 bases from V and 2 bases from J, leaving 7 bases between. Germline V gives CDR1 SEHNR, CDR2 FQNEAQ (reference sequence). CDR3 sequence: CASSLNHPGANVLTF. CDR3 sequence (DNA): TGTGCCAGCAGCTTAAACCATCCTGGGGCCAACGTCCTGACTTTC.

The sample holds many counts of this clonotype. This chain connects TRBV18 to TRBJ2-3; no definite D call. Germline V gives CDR1 KGHSH, CDR2 LQKENI. Trimming cost V 6 bases and J 3 bases, with 10 bases left between them. CDR3 length: 13 residues. The DNA of the CDR3 is TGTGCCAGCTCCCAAACATTAACAGATACGCAGTATTTT. Residues: CASSQTLTDTQYF.

This sequence joins TRBV7-9 and TRBJ2-6; D tentatively fits TRBD1 or TRBD2 (5 bases each). The CDR3 is made up of 18 amino acids. V lost 1 base, J lost 0 bases, and 13 bases lay in between. CDR1 SEHNR and CDR2 FQNEAQ come from the germline V gene (reference sequence). The CDR3 DNA reads as TGTGCCAGCAGCTTAGAGTGGGGACGGGCCTCTGGGGCCAACGTCCTGACTTTC. Translation gives CASSLEWGRASGANVLTF.